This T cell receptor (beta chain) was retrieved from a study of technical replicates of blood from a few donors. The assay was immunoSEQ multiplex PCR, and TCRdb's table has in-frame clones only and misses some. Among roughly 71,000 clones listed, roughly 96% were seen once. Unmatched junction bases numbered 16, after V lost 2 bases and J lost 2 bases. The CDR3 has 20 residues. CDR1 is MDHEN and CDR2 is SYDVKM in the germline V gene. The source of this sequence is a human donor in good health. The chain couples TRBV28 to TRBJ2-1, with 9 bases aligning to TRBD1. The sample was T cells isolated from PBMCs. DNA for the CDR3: TGTGCCAGCAGTTTACGGGCTCTCTCCCGGGACAGGGAAGCCTACAATGAGCAGTTCTTC. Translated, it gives CASSLRALSRDREAYNEQFF.